Each of the 24 T cell receptor beta chains below was sequenced from the same sample in a study of cytomegalovirus exposure and HLA in healthy donors. PCR primers comprised 60 Vbeta and 13 Jbeta primers. Repertoires were generated with immunoSEQ multiplex PCR, while TCRdb's copy carries only in-frame clones and drops some. The sample features more than 50,000 clones, with approximately 6.8% in its top ten. The material sequenced was PBMCs. The receptors were sampled from a woman aged 40 to 55 in good health and CMV-seronegative.

This chain joins TRBV13 and TRBJ1-2; 7 bases agree with TRBD1. J lost 6 bases, V lost 5 bases, and 9 bases had no gene match. The CDR3 is made up of 14 amino acids. Germline V gives CDR1 PRHDT, CDR2 FYEKMQ (reference sequence). The CDR3 loop is CASSQLGDSHGYTF. As DNA, the CDR3 is TGTGCCAGCAGCCAACTCGGGGACAGCCATGGCTACACCTTC.

This chain links TRBV5-4 with TRBJ1-1, with D uncertain. Germline V gives CDR1 SGHNT, CDR2 YYREEE (reference sequence). V was pared by 7 bases and J by 1 base, with 11 bases between. This CDR3 is 13 amino acids long. Here the CDR3 DNA reads TGTGCCAGCGCCTCGGAGGCGAACACTGAAGCTTTCTTT. Its translation: CASASEANTEAFF.

V gene TRBV6-1 combines with J gene TRBJ2-7; D is possibly TRBD2 (5 bases). The germline V and J ends were trimmed by 2 bases and 4 bases, with 18 bases remaining between them. CDR3 length equals 16 residues. Germline loops: CDR1 MNHNS, CDR2 SASEGT. The CDR3 DNA is TGTGCCAGCAGTGAACAGAGGAGGCAGGCCTTTTACGAGCAGTACTTC. This translates into CASSEQRRQAFYEQYF.

V gene TRBV6-1 combines with J gene TRBJ1-1; D gene ambiguous. This CDR3 comprises 17 residues. V dropped 3 bases and J dropped 1 base, with 18 bases sitting between them. Per the germline V gene, CDR1 is MNHNS and CDR2 is SASEGT. CDR3 in amino acids: CASSDTRLLPKNTEAFF. The CDR3 DNA is TGTGCCAGCAGTGATACCCGACTCTTACCAAAGAACACTGAAGCTTTCTTT.

The chain carries TRBV18 and TRBJ1-2; 7 bases are shared with TRBD1. The CDR3 spans 16 residues. CDR1 and CDR2 from the germline V gene are KGHSH and LQKENI. The J segment lost 4 bases and the V segment lost 4 bases, leaving 12 bases of the junction unmatched. CDR3 sequence: CASSLEPGQQAYGYTF. CDR3 in DNA: TGTGCCAGCTCACTTGAGCCGGGACAGCAAGCCTATGGCTACACCTTC.

This chain joins TRBV6-6 and TRBJ2-7; no clear D. Germline values: CDR1 MNHNY, CDR2 SVGAGI (reference sequence). V was trimmed by 3 bases and J by 3 bases, leaving 9 bases between them. CDR3 length: 13 amino acids. CDR3 in DNA: TGTGCCAGCAGTTATTTAGAAGTCTACGAGCAGTACTTC. It is translated as CASSYLEVYEQYF.

This chain links TRBV7-8 with TRBJ2-7; D might be TRBD2 (6 bases). This CDR3 is built from 14 residues. CDR1 is SGHVS and CDR2 is FQNEAQ in the germline V gene. Trimming shortened V by 5 bases and J by 10 bases, and 21 bases separated the two germline ends. The CDR3 region is CASSQAGRERAQYF. In DNA, the CDR3 is TGTGCCAGCAGCCAAGCGGGCCGTGAAAGGGCCCAGTACTTC. The full variable domain, rest sourced from reference TRBV7-8 and TRBJ2-7, is GAGVSQSPRYKVAKRGQDVALRCDPISGHVSLFWYQQALGQGPEFLTYFQNEAQLDKSGLPSDRFFAERPEGSVSTLKIQRTQQEDSAVYLCASSQAGRERAQYFGPGTRLTVT.

V is TRBV10-3 and J is TRBJ1-2, with D perhaps TRBD1 (5 bases). This CDR3 contains 13 residues. The germline V gene has CDR1 ENHRY and CDR2 SYGVKD. V was pared by 3 bases and J by 7 bases, with 12 bases between. The CDR3 DNA is TGTGCCATCAGTGAAGGGCAGGGAGGTGGCTACACCTTC. The encoded protein is CAISEGQGGGYTF.

The chain links TRBV30 to TRBJ1-2; D possibly corresponds to TRBD1 (5 bases). The CDR3 is 12 amino acids. V was trimmed by 2 bases and J by 6 bases, leaving 10 bases between them. CDR1 and CDR2 from the germline V gene are GTSNPN and SVGIG (reference sequence). The CDR3 DNA follows: TGTGCCTGGAGTTTTTCAGGGAATGGCTACACCTTC. Translated: CAWSFSGNGYTF.

The rearrangement links TRBV6-1 to TRBJ1-1; D perhaps matches TRBD1 (5 bases). Looked up from germline, CDR1 is MNHNS and CDR2 is SASEGT. This CDR3 region has 14 residues. The V end was cut by 4 bases, the J end by 8 bases, with 17 bases between. The chain's CDR3 is CASSANGWGQEAFF. The CDR3 DNA reads TGTGCCAGCAGTGCTAACGGGTGGGGCCAAGAAGCTTTCTTT.

The J gene is TRBJ2-1, the V gene TRBV13; a weak D match, TRBD2 (5 bases). Germline loops: CDR1 PRHDT, CDR2 FYEKMQ (reference sequence). V lost 3 bases, J lost 8 bases, and 14 bases lay in between. The CDR3 covers 14 residues. The CDR3 region has the DNA TGTGCCAGCAGCTTCGGGGTAGCCGGTTATGAGCAGTTCTTC. Protein product: CASSFGVAGYEQFF.

By frequency, this clone is medium-sized. The V and J genes are TRBV2 and TRBJ2-1; a possible D gene is TRBD1 (6 bases). The CDR3 contains 11 residues. V was pared by 4 bases and J by 8 bases, with 6 bases between. Looked up from germline, CDR1 is SNHLY and CDR2 is FYNNEI. The CDR3 region is CASSGTDEQFF. CDR3 coding DNA: TGTGCCAGCAGTGGGACAGATGAGCAGTTCTTC.

The chain uses TRBV5-1 and TRBJ2-2; D remains ambiguous. Deletions cut 9 bases from V and 4 bases from J, with 19 bases between. The CDR3 covers 15 residues. Germline V CDR1 and CDR2: SGHRS, YFSETQ. CDR3 sequence (DNA): TGCGCCACCCACCCTTCAGCGCTCGGCACCGGGGAGCTGTTTTTT. Translation gives CATHPSALGTGELFF.

The chain combines TRBV18 with TRBJ2-2; the match to TRBD2 covers 7 bases. The CDR3 is 17 amino acids. Germline V gene sequence: CDR1 KGHSH, CDR2 LQKENI. The V and J ends lost 4 bases and 4 bases, in that order; junction bases with no gene match: 12. This chain's CDR3 is CASSLAGRGAGTGELFF. The CDR3 DNA is TGTGCCAGCTCACTCGCAGGGAGGGGCGCCGGCACCGGGGAGCTGTTTTTT. Using reference TRBV18 and TRBJ2-2 for the parts outside the CDR3, the full variable domain is NAGVMQNPRHLVRRRGQEARLRCSPMKGHSHVYWYRQLPEEGLKFMVYLQKENIIDESGMPKERFSAEFPKEGPSILRIQQVVRGDSAAYFCASSLAGRGAGTGELFFGEGSRLTVL.

V usage is TRBV6-5 and J usage is TRBJ1-2; D is possibly TRBD1 (5 bases). Trimming stripped 0 bases from V and 5 bases from J, with 10 bases between. Germline V gives CDR1 MNHEY, CDR2 SVGAGI. The CDR3 loop spans 14 amino acids. CDR3 in DNA: TGTGCCAGCAGTTACTCGGGGCAGAGTTATGGCTACACCTTC. This codes for CASSYSGQSYGYTF.

The chain combines TRBV9 with TRBJ2-1; 12 bases fit TRBD1. J gave up 8 bases and V 4 bases, and 7 bases lay outside the gene matches. The CDR3 runs to 15 residues. The germline V gene encodes CDR1 SGDLS and CDR2 YYNGEE. CDR3 in DNA: TGTGCCAGCAGCTTAGGGACAGGGGGCTGGGATGAGCAGTTCTTC. Translating it yields CASSLGTGGWDEQFF.

V and J are TRBV9 and TRBJ2-1; 12 bases agree with TRBD2. J gave up 7 bases and V 5 bases, and 4 bases lay outside the gene matches. There are 14 residues in the CDR3. The germline V gene has CDR1 SGDLS and CDR2 YYNGEE. CDR3 nucleotide sequence: TGTGCCAGCAGGACTAGCGGGAGTAGTAATGAGCAGTTCTTC. Translating gives CASRTSGSSNEQFF. Full variable domain (remainder filled in from reference TRBV9 and TRBJ2-1): DSGVTQTPKHLITATGQRVTLRCSPRSGDLSVYWYQQSLDQGLQFLIQYYNGEERAKGNILERFSAQQFPDLHSELNLSSLELGDSALYFCASRTSGSSNEQFFGPGTRLTVL.

This chain uses TRBV10-3 with TRBJ2-7; 10 bases fit TRBD2. V shed 0 bases, J shed 2 bases, and the junction held 10 bases outside the gene matches. The CDR3 loop spans 18 amino acids. Germline CDR1 ENHRY, CDR2 SYGVKD. This CDR3 reads CAISESGVAGGDAYEQYF. In DNA form, the CDR3 reads TGTGCCATCAGTGAGTCCGGGGTAGCGGGGGGCGACGCCTACGAGCAGTACTTC.

The chain is built from TRBV19 and TRBJ2-1; the match to TRBD2 covers 9 bases. Germline V gene sequence: CDR1 LNHDA, CDR2 SQIVND (reference sequence). This CDR3 comprises 15 residues. V lost 4 bases, J lost 6 bases, and 7 bases stayed unmatched. CDR3 region: CASSNPAGGGNEQFF. The CDR3 nucleotides read TGTGCCAGTAGTAACCCAGCGGGAGGAGGCAATGAGCAGTTCTTC.

The chain employs TRBV7-2 and TRBJ1-1; TRBD1 agrees at 8 bases. Germline V CDR1 and CDR2: SGHTA, FQGNSA. The trim removed 5 bases at V and 7 bases at J, leaving 6 bases unmatched. The length of the CDR3 is 13 residues. In DNA, the CDR3 is TGTGCCAGCAGCCTGACAGGGGTAGGTGAAGCTTTCTTT. It yields the protein CASSLTGVGEAFF.

The rearrangement uses TRBV18 and TRBJ1-1, with 7 bases lining up with TRBD1. The V and J ends lost 4 bases and 1 base, in that order; junction bases with no gene match: 6. Germline values: CDR1 KGHSH, CDR2 LQKENI. CDR3 length equals 15 residues. DNA for the CDR3: TGTGCCAGCTCACACGACAGGGACGCGAACACTGAAGCTTTCTTT. Translation gives CASSHDRDANTEAFF. Full variable domain (missing parts from reference TRBV18 and TRBJ1-1): NAGVMQNPRHLVRRRGQEARLRCSPMKGHSHVYWYRQLPEEGLKFMVYLQKENIIDESGMPKERFSAEFPKEGPSILRIQQVVRGDSAAYFCASSHDRDANTEAFFGQGTRLTVV.

The chain is built from TRBV27 and TRBJ2-2; 8 bases are a match to TRBD2. V shed 7 bases, J shed 0 bases, and the junction held 13 bases outside the gene matches. CDR1 MNHEY and CDR2 SMNVEV come from the germline V gene (reference sequence). The CDR3 runs 18 residues. The CDR3 sequence is CASTRGGLAGSNTGELFF. The CDR3 DNA reads as TGTGCCAGCACCAGGGGTGGGTTAGCGGGATCGAACACCGGGGAGCTGTTTTTT.

This rearrangement joins TRBV28 to TRBJ1-1; D unresolved. From germline, CDR1 is MDHEN and CDR2 SYDVKM. The CDR3 is 12 residues long. V gave up 0 bases and J gave up 4 bases, with 3 bases separating them. The CDR3 here is CASSLWATEAFF. DNA for the CDR3: TGTGCCAGCAGTTTATGGGCCACTGAAGCTTTCTTT.

This chain joins TRBV27 and TRBJ2-7; D is possibly TRBD2 (6 bases). This CDR3 has 16 amino acids. Trimming removed 8 bases from V and 2 bases from J, with 22 bases in between. Germline V CDR1 and CDR2: MNHEY, SMNVEV (reference sequence). CDR3: CASPFPGLRRAYEQYF. CDR3 DNA sequence: TGTGCCAGCCCCTTTCCGGGACTCCGAAGGGCCTACGAGCAGTACTTC.